What follows is one TCR beta chain and its context. Replicate PCRs for unsorted PBMC used 250 to 300 ng DNA (about 27,000 T cell genomes). Using immunoSEQ multiplex PCR, the repertoire was profiled, and TCRdb retains in-frame clones only, with some absent. The sample has about 450,000 clones, 79% seen once. The data belong to a study of shared clonotypes between healthy human individuals. The germline V gene has CDR1 LNHDA and CDR2 SQIVND (reference sequence). The V gene end was trimmed by 5 bases and the J gene end by 3 bases; junction bases not matched to a gene: 5. This CDR3 spans 14 amino acids. The sample consisted of PBMCs. The rearrangement joins TRBV19 to TRBJ1-1; 8 nucleotides align to TRBD1. The receptor was isolated from a middle-aged woman in good health. Some clones in this sample may be carry-over from other donors' samples. CDR3 amino acids: CASSYLDRDTEAFF. CDR3 nucleotide sequence: TGTGCCAGTAGTTACTTGGACAGGGACACTGAAGCTTTCTTT.